This entry lists 16 T cell receptor beta chains sequenced from one sample in a study of graft-versus-host responses after intestinal transplantation. These receptors have no identified antigens. Here immunoSEQ multiplex PCR was the method, and the copy in TCRdb shows in-frame clones only, minus some. This table holds about 120,000 clones, roughly 93% found once. This specimen consisted of unstimulated CD8+ T cells sorted from spleen or lymph node cells, obtained before intestinal transplant. Every receptor here comes from a human donor who received an intestinal transplant.

J is TRBJ2-1 and V is TRBV5-4; maybe TRBD2 (5 bases). The germline CDR1 and CDR2 sequences are SGHNT and YYREEE (reference sequence). The CDR3 has 13 amino acids. V was pared by 9 bases and J by 3 bases, with 13 bases between. The CDR3 here is CATRERNYNEQFF. The DNA for the CDR3 is TGTGCCACGAGGGAGCGGAACTACAATGAGCAGTTCTTC. The whole variable domain, remainder taken from reference TRBV5-4 and TRBJ2-1, is ETGVTQSPTHLIKTRGQQVTLRCSSQSGHNTVSWYQQALGQGPQFIFQYYREEENGRGNFPPRFSGLQFPNYSSELNVNALELDDSALYLCATRERNYNEQFFGPGTRLTVL.

J is TRBJ2-1 and V is TRBV29-1; D call uncertain. The CDR3 sequence is 12 residues long. Germline V CDR1 and CDR2: SQVTM, ANQGSEA. V was pared by 5 bases and J by 9 bases, with 14 bases between. The chain's CDR3 is CSVLQNEPEQFF. For the CDR3, the DNA is TGCAGCGTTTTACAGAACGAACCTGAGCAGTTCTTC.

This chain links TRBV5-5 with TRBJ2-7, with 9 bases aligning to TRBD2. Per the germline V gene, CDR1 is SGHKS and CDR2 is YYEKEE (reference sequence). V shed 0 bases, J shed 0 bases, and the junction held 7 bases outside the gene matches. The CDR3 runs to 17 residues. The CDR3 DNA follows: TGTGCCAGCAGCTTGGCAGGACTAGCGCTCAGCTCCTACGAGCAGTACTTC. Its translation: CASSLAGLALSSYEQYF.

V gene TRBV28 combines with J gene TRBJ1-1, with D maybe TRBD1 (5 bases). The length of the CDR3 is 13 residues. V lost 3 bases, J lost 2 bases, and 7 bases lay in between. Germline values: CDR1 MDHEN, CDR2 SYDVKM. The CDR3 bases are TGTGCCAGCAGTTTCGACAGAAACACTGAAGCTTTCTTT. Amino acid sequence: CASSFDRNTEAFF.

CDR3 sequence: CASSDKRAYQETQYF. The CDR3 DNA is TGTGCCAGCAGTGATAAACGGGCGTACCAAGAGACCCAGTACTTC. The chain has TRBV25-1 and TRBJ2-5; D not certain. Between the trimmed V and J ends, which lost 3 bases and 0 bases, there was a span of 11 bases. CDR3 length: 15 residues. The germline gives CDR1 MGHDK, CDR2 SYGVNS.

The J gene is TRBJ1-1, the V gene TRBV4-1, with D perhaps matching TRBD1 (6 bases). The V and J ends lost 4 bases and 2 bases respectively, with 11 bases between them. Germline values: CDR1 MGHRA, CDR2 YSYEKL. The CDR3 runs 14 residues. CDR3 DNA: TGCGCCAGCAGCCGAGTAGGGACAAACACTGAAGCTTTCTTT. This gives the protein CASSRVGTNTEAFF.

The V call is TRBV28, the J call TRBJ1-5; D call uncertain. This CDR3 contains 14 residues. The V end was cut by 3 bases, the J end by 7 bases, with 13 bases between. Germline lookup yields CDR1 MDHEN and CDR2 SYDVKM. The CDR3 DNA follows: TGTGCCAGCAGTTTCGAGCTTCCAGAGCAGCCCCAGCATTTT. It encodes CASSFELPEQPQHF.

Here the CDR3 DNA reads TGTGCCAGCAGCGCCGACAGGGCTGGGGCCAACGTCCTGACTTTC. Its translation is CASSADRAGANVLTF. V is TRBV9 and J is TRBJ2-6; 7 positions agree with TRBD1. Trimming cost V 3 bases and J 2 bases; bases outside gene matches: 2. Germline loops: CDR1 SGDLS, CDR2 YYNGEE. This CDR3 spans 15 amino acids.

This chain links TRBV9 with TRBJ1-2; TRBD1 might be the D (6 bases). V was clipped by 0 bases and J by 2 bases, with 17 bases between them. CDR1 and CDR2 (germline): SGDLS, YYNGEE. There are 17 residues in the CDR3. CDR3 DNA sequence: TGTGCCAGCAGCGTAGCGGCTACTCCTCAGGGGAACTATGGCTACACCTTC. Amino acids: CASSVAATPQGNYGYTF.

The genes are TRBV27 and TRBJ2-2, with 8 bases matching TRBD1. The trim removed 6 bases at V and 10 bases at J, leaving 7 bases unmatched. Germline V CDR1 and CDR2: MNHEY, SMNVEV (reference sequence). This CDR3 has 13 amino acids. The CDR3, as DNA: TGTGCCAGCAGACTGACAGGGGCACAGGAGCTGTTTTTT. It translates to CASRLTGAQELFF.

The gene calls are TRBV19 and TRBJ1-4, with D maybe TRBD1 (5 bases). Per germline, CDR1 LNHDA and CDR2 SQIVND (reference sequence). V gave up 3 bases and J gave up 8 bases, with 10 bases separating them. The CDR3 runs to 13 residues. The CDR3 nucleotides are TGTGCCAGTAGTATCCAGGGACGCGAAAAACTGTTTTTT. Translation gives CASSIQGREKLFF.

The V call is TRBV18, the J call TRBJ1-1, with TRBD1 matching over 8 bases. This CDR3 has 16 amino acids. The V and J ends lost 1 base and 0 bases, in that order; junction bases with no gene match: 4. From germline, CDR1 is KGHSH and CDR2 LQKENI. CDR3 amino acids: CASSPRQGAMNTEAFF. The CDR3 DNA reads as TGTGCCAGCTCACCACGTCAGGGGGCGATGAACACTGAAGCTTTCTTT.

The V gene is TRBV19, the J gene TRBJ1-2; weak D call: TRBD1 (6 bases). In germline, CDR1 is LNHDA, CDR2 SQIVND (reference sequence). V lost 9 bases and J lost 4, with 18 bases in between. The CDR3 is 14 residues long. CDR3 in amino acids: CASGARGGVYGYTF. Written as DNA, the CDR3 is TGTGCCAGCGGAGCAAGGGGGGGCGTCTATGGCTACACCTTC.

V is TRBV28 and J is TRBJ2-4; possible D gene TRBD2, 5 bases. With 6 bases removed from V and 3 bases from J, the gap between germline ends came to 21 bases. CDR1 is MDHEN, CDR2 SYDVKM, per germline. This CDR3 is built from 17 residues. The DNA of the CDR3 is TGTGCCAGCAGCCCCCCAGAAACGGTGGGAGTCAAAAACATTCAGTACTTC. Protein sequence: CASSPPETVGVKNIQYF.

This clone was seen just once. The gene calls are TRBV13 and TRBJ2-1, with TRBD1 matching over 7 bases. Per the germline V gene, CDR1 is PRHDT and CDR2 is FYEKMQ (reference sequence). The CDR3 has 16 residues. The V and J ends lost 4 bases and 0 bases, in that order; junction bases with no gene match: 6. The CDR3 coding sequence is TGTGCCAGCAGCTCCATGACAGGGCGCTCCTACAATGAGCAGTTCTTC. Translation: CASSSMTGRSYNEQFF.

The chain couples TRBV19 to TRBJ2-7, with D unresolved. From germline, CDR1 is LNHDA and CDR2 SQIVND (reference sequence). V shed 3 bases and J shed 2 bases, with 8 bases lying between them. The CDR3 is made up of 13 amino acids. The CDR3: CASSIRPPYEQYF. DNA of the CDR3: TGTGCCAGTAGTATCCGCCCTCCCTACGAGCAGTACTTC. Drawing the rest from reference TRBV19 and TRBJ2-7, the complete variable domain is DGGITQSPKYLFRKEGQNVTLSCEQNLNHDAMYWYRQDPGQGLRLIYYSQIVNDFQKGDIAEGYSVSREKKESFPLTVTSAQKNPTAFYLCASSIRPPYEQYFGPGTRLTVT.